This entry features one T cell receptor (beta chain) sequence. PCR involved 60 Vbeta and 13 Jbeta primers. Sequencing was performed with immunoSEQ multiplex PCR; in TCRdb, only in-frame clones are kept and a portion is missing. The sample has under 150,000 clones, more than 75% seen once. The CDR3 runs to 15 residues. Germline V lookup: CDR1 LNHDA, CDR2 SQIVND (reference sequence). V shed 9 bases, J shed 0 bases, and the junction held 4 bases outside the gene matches. The sample is drawn from a study of cytomegalovirus exposure and HLA in healthy donors. This clonotype was obtained from a man younger than 35 in good health and CMV-seronegative. V is TRBV19 and J is TRBJ2-2; 10 bases match TRBD1. Sequences were obtained from PBMCs. This CDR3 is CASQTGGSNTGELFF. CDR3 coding DNA: TGTGCCAGCCAGACAGGGGGCTCGAACACCGGGGAGCTGTTTTTT.